The subject of this entry is one T cell receptor (beta chain). Its antigen is as yet unknown. Generated by immunoSEQ multiplex PCR, the TCRdb table keeps only in-frame clones and is missing some. The table has 65,000 to 95,000 clones, approximately 80% seen once. The data were taken from a study of OX40 agonist ivuxolimab in advanced cancers. Study-level points and caveats: There were also nonresponders showing low normalized T-cell clonal expansion.

The CDR3 contains 14 residues. Trimming removed 5 bases from V and 6 bases from J; junction bases left unmatched: 6. Germline V CDR1 and CDR2: SEHNR, FQNEAQ (reference sequence). Here the sequenced sample was CD4+ or CD8+ T cells sorted from blood, taken in a trial of the OX40 agonist ivuxolimab. The V gene is TRBV7-9, the J gene TRBJ2-7; 11 nucleotides align to TRBD1. The TCR originated in an adult with an advanced solid tumor such as melanoma, head and neck, liver or kidney cancer. CDR3 bases: TGTGCCAGCAGCACGGGACAGGGGGGAGGCGAGCAGTACTTC. Translated: CASSTGQGGGEQYF.